This T cell receptor (beta chain) was documented in a study of breast tumors, draining lymph nodes, adjacent tissues. CDR3 length: 13 amino acids. The ends were cut back, 1 base at V and 7 bases at J, with 10 bases in the middle. In germline, CDR1 is SEHNR, CDR2 FQNEAQ (reference sequence). Using its own MiXCR run on the multiplex PCR reads, TCRdb lists one record per CDR3 protein. The table lists about 60,000 distinct CDR3 sequences, approximately 57% of them singletons. The clonotype originates from a female donor with breast cancer. Some clones in this sample may be carry-over from other donors' samples. Sequencing was performed on breast tumor tissue. The chain combines TRBV7-9 with TRBJ1-2, with D tentatively TRBD1 (6 bases). The CDR3 region has the DNA TGTGCCAGCAGCTTAGAGTGGGGGCTTGGCTACACCTTC. Translating it yields CASSLEWGLGYTF. The complete variable domain, with remaining parts taken from reference TRBV7-9 and TRBJ1-2, reads DTGVSQNPRHKITKRGQNVTFRCDPISEHNRLYWYRQTLGQGPEFLTYFQNEAQLEKSRLLSDRFSAERPKGSFSTLEIQRTEQGDSAMYLCASSLEWGLGYTFGSGTRLTVV.